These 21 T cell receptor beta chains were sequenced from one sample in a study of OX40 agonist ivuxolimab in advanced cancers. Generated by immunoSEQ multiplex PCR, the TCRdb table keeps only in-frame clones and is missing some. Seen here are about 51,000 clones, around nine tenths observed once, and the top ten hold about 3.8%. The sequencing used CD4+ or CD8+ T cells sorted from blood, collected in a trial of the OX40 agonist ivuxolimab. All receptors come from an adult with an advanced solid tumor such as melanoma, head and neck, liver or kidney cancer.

The CDR3 DNA reads as TGTGCCAGCAGCTTCGTGACGGGGGGGCCTCCGGAGCAGTTCTTC. Translated, it gives CASSFVTGGPPEQFF. The chain combines TRBV7-6 with TRBJ2-1, with 8 bases fitting TRBD2. Germline lookup yields CDR1 SGHVS and CDR2 FNYEAQ. V dropped 3 bases and J dropped 10; count of bases not matched to a gene: 11. CDR3 size: 15 residues.

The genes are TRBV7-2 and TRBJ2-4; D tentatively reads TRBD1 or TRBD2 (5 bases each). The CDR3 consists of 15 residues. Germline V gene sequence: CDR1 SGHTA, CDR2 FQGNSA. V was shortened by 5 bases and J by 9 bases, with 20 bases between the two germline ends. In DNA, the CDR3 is TGTGCCAGCAGCCGATCCCGGGACGGCGGTGGCATTCAGTACTTC. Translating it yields CASSRSRDGGGIQYF.

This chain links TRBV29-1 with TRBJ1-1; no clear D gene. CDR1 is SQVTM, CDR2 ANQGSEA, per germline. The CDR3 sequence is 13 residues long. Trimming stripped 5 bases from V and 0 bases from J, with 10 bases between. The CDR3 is CSVSGFMNTEAFF. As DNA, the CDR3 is TGCAGCGTTTCAGGTTTTATGAACACTGAAGCTTTCTTT.

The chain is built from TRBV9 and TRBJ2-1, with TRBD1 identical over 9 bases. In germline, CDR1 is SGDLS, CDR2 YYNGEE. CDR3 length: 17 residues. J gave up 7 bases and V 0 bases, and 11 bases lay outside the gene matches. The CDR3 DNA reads TGTGCCAGCAGCGTAGAGTTAAGGGACAGGGTAATGAATGAGCAGTTCTTC. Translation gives CASSVELRDRVMNEQFF.

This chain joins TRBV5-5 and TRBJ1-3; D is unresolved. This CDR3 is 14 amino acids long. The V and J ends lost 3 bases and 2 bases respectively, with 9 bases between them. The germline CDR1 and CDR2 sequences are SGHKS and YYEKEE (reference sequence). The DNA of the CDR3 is TGTGCCAGCAGCTCCCCCGGGGCTGGAAACACCATATATTTT. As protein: CASSSPGAGNTIYF.

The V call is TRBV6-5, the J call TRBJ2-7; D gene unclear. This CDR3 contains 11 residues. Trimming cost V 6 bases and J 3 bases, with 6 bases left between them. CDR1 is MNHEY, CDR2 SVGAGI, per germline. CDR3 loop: CASRLVYEQYF. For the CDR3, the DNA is TGTGCCAGCAGACTCGTCTACGAGCAGTACTTC.

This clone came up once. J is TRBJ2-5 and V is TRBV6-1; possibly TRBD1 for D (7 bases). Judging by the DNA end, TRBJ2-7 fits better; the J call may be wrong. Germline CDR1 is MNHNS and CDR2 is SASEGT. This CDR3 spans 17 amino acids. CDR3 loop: CASSVAGGSGMFYEQYF. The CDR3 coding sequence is TGTGCCAGCAGTGTGGCAGGGGGGTCTGGAATGTTCTACGAGCAGTACTTC.

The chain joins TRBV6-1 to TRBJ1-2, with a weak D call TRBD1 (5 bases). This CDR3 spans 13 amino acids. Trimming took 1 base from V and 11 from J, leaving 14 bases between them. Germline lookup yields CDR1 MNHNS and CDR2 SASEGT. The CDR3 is CASSEVGAVWYTF. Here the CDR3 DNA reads TGTGCCAGCAGTGAAGTCGGGGCCGTGTGGTACACCTTC.

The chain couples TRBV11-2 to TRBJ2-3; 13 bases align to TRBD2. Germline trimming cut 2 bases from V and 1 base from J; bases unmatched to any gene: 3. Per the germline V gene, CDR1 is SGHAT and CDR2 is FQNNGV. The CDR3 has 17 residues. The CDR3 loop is CASSLTGTSGGTDTQYF. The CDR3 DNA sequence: TGTGCCAGCAGCTTAACCGGGACTAGCGGGGGCACAGATACGCAGTATTTT.

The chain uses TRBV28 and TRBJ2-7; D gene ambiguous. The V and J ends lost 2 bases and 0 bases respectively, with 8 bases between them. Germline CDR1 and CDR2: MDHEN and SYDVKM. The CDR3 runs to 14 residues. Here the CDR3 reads CASSLGQYSYEQYF. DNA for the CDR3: TGTGCCAGCAGTTTAGGGCAATACTCCTACGAGCAGTACTTC.

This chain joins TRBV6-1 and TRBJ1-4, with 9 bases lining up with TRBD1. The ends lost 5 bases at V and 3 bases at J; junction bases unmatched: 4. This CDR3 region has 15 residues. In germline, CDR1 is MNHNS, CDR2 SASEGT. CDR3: CASSQQGAPNEKLFF. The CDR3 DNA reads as TGTGCCAGCAGTCAACAGGGGGCACCTAATGAAAAACTGTTTTTT.

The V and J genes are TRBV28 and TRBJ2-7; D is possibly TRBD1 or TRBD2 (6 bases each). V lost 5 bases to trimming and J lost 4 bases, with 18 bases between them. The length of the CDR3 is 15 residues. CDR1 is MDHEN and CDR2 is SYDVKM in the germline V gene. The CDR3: CASSPVTGARYEQYF. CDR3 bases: TGTGCCAGCAGTCCCGTGACGGGGGCGCGGTACGAGCAGTACTTC.

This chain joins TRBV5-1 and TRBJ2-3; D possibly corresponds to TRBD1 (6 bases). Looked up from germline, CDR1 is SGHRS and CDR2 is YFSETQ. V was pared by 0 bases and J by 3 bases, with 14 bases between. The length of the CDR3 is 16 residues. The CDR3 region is CASSLVPGALTDTQYF. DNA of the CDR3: TGCGCCAGCAGCTTGGTCCCAGGGGCGCTAACAGATACGCAGTATTTT.

The CDR3, as DNA: TGTGCCAGCAGTGAAGGGATAACGGGTGTACCCTACGAGCAGTACTTC. Encoded protein: CASSEGITGVPYEQYF. This rearrangement joins TRBV6-1 to TRBJ2-7, with unresolved D. The CDR3 has 16 residues. V was cut by 1 base and J by 2 bases, with 15 bases left in between. Germline V CDR1 and CDR2: MNHNS, SASEGT.

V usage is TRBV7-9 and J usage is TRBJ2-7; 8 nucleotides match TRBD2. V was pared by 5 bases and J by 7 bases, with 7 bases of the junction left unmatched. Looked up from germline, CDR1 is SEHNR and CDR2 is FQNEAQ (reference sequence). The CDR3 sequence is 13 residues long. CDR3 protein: CASSRSGREEQYF. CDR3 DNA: TGTGCCAGCAGCCGGAGCGGGAGAGAGGAGCAGTACTTC.

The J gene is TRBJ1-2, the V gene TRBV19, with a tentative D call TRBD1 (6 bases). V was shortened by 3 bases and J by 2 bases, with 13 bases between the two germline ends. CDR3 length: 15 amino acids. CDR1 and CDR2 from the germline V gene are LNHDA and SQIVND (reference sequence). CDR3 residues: CASSMWTQGNYGYTF. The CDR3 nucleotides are TGTGCCAGTAGTATGTGGACTCAGGGGAACTATGGCTACACCTTC. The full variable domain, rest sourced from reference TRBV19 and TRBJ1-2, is DGGITQSPKYLFRKEGQNVTLSCEQNLNHDAMYWYRQDPGQGLRLIYYSQIVNDFQKGDIAEGYSVSREKKESFPLTVTSAQKNPTAFYLCASSMWTQGNYGYTFGSGTRLTVV.

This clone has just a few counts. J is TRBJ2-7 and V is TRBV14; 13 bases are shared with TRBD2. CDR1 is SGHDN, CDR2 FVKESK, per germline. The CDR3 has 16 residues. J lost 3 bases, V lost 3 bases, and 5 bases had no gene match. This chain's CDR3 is CASSHGTSGARYEQYF. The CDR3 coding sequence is TGTGCCAGCAGCCACGGGACTAGCGGGGCACGCTACGAGCAGTACTTC. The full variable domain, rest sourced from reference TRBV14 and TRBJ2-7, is EAGVTQFPSHSVIEKGQTVTLRCDPISGHDNLYWYRRVMGKEIKFLLHFVKESKQDESGMPNNRFLAERTGGTYSTLKVQPAELEDSGVYFCASSHGTSGARYEQYFGPGTRLTVT.

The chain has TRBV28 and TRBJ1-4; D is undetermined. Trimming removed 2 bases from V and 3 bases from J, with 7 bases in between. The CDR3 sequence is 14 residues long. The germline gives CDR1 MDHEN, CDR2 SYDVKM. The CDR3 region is CASSLSKANEKLFF. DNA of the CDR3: TGTGCCAGCAGTTTAAGTAAGGCTAATGAAAAACTGTTTTTT.

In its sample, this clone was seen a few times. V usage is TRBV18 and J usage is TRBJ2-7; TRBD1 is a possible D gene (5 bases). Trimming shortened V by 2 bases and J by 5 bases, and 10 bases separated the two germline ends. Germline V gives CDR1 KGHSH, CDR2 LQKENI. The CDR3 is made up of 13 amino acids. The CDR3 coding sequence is TGTGCCAGCTCACCAAGGGGTGGCAACGAGCAGTACTTC. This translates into CASSPRGGNEQYF.

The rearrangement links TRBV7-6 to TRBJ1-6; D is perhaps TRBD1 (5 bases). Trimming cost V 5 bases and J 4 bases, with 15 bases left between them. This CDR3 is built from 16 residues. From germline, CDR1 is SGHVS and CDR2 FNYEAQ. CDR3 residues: CASSPETAKYNSPLHF. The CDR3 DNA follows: TGTGCCAGCAGCCCGGAGACAGCTAAGTATAATTCACCCCTCCACTTT. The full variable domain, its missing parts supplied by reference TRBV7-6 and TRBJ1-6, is GAGVSQSPRYKVTKRGQDVALRCDPISGHVSLYWYRQALGQGPEFLTYFNYEAQQDKSGLPNDRFSAERPEGSISTLTIQRTEQRDSAMYRCASSPETAKYNSPLHFGNGTRLTVT.

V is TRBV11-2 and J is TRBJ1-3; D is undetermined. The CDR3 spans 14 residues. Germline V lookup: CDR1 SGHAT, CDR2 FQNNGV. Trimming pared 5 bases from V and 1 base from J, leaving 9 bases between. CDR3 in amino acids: CASSLIGSGNTIYF. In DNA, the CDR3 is TGTGCCAGCAGCCTAATCGGGTCTGGAAACACCATATATTTT.